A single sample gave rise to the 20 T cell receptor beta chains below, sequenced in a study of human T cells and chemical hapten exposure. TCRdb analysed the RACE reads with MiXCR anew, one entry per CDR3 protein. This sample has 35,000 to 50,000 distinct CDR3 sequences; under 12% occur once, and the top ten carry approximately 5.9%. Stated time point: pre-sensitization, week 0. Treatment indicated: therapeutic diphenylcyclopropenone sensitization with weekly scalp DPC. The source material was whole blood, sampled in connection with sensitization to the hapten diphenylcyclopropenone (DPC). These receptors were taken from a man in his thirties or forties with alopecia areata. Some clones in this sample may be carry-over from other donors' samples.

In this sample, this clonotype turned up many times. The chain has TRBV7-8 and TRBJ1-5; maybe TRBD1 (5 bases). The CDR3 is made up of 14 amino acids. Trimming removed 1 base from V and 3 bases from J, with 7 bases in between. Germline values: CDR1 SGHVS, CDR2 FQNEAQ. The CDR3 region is CASSLGQPNQPQHF. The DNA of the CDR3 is TGTGCCAGCAGCTTAGGACAGCCCAATCAGCCCCAGCATTTT.

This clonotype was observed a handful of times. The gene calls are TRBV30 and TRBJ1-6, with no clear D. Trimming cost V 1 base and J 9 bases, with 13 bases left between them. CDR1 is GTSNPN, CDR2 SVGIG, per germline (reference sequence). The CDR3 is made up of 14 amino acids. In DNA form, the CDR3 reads TGTGCCTGGAGTGCGGCTCACCGGGGTTCACCCCTCCACTTT. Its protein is CAWSAAHRGSPLHF.

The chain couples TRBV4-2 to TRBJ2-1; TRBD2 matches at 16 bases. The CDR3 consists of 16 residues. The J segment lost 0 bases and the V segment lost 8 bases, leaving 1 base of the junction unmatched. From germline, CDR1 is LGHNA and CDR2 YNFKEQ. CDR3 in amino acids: CASGTSGGDSYNEQFF. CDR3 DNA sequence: TGTGCCAGCGGGACTAGCGGGGGGGACTCCTACAATGAGCAGTTCTTC.

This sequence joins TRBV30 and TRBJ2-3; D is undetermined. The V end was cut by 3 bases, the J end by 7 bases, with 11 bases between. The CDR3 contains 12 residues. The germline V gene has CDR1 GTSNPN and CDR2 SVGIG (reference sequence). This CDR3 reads CAWSLVTNTQYF. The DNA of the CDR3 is TGTGCCTGGAGCCTTGTTACGAATACGCAGTATTTT.

The CDR3: CASSHLDRQPQHF. The CDR3 DNA is TGTGCCAGCAGCCACCTGGACAGACAGCCCCAGCATTTT. The chain couples TRBV3-1 to TRBJ1-5; weak D call: TRBD1 (6 bases). Trimming took 3 bases from V and 7 from J, leaving 10 bases between them. Germline CDR1 LGHDT, CDR2 YNNKEL (reference sequence). The CDR3 extends over 13 amino acids.

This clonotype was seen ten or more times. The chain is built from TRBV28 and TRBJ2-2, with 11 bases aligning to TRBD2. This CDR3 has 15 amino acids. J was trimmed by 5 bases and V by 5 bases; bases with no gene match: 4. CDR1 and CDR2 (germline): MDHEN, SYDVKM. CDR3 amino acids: CASSPLAGVTGELFF. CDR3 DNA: TGTGCCAGCAGTCCACTAGCGGGAGTAACCGGGGAGCTGTTTTTT.

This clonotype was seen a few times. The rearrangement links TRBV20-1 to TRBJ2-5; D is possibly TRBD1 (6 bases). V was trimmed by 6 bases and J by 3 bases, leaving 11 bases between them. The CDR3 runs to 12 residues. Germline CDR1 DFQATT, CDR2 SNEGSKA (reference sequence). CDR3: CSAGAEKETQYF. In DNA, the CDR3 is TGCAGTGCGGGGGCGGAAAAAGAGACCCAGTACTTC.

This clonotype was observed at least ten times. The DNA of the CDR3 is TGCAGTGCTCGTGGGACCGTGGTTACGACTGAAGCTTTCTTT. This translates into CSARGTVVTTEAFF. The V call is TRBV20-1, the J call TRBJ1-1; D possibly corresponds to TRBD1 (5 bases). The ends were cut back, 5 bases at V and 5 bases at J, with 18 bases in the middle. The germline V gene has CDR1 DFQATT and CDR2 SNEGSKA (reference sequence). The CDR3 loop spans 14 amino acids.

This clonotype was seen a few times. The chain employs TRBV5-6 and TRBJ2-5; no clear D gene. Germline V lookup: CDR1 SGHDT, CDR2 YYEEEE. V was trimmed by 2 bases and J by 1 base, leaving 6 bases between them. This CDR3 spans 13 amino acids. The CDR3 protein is CASSFPLQETQYF. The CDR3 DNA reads TGTGCCAGCAGCTTTCCGCTCCAAGAGACCCAGTACTTC.

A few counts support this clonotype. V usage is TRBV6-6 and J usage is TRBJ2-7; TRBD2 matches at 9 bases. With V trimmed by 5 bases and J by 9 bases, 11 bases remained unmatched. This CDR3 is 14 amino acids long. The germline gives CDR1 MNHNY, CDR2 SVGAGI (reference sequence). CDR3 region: CASSNIAGALGQYV. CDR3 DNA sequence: TGTGCCAGCAGTAATATAGCGGGAGCGCTCGGGCAGTACGTC.

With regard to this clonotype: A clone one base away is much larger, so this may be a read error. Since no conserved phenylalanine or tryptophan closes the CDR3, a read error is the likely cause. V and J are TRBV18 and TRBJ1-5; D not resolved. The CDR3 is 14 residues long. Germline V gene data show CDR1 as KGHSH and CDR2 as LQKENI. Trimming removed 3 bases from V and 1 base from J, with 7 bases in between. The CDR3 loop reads CASSPQESNQPQHL. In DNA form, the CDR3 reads TGTGCCAGCTCACCGCAGGAAAGCAATCAGCCCCAGCATCTT.

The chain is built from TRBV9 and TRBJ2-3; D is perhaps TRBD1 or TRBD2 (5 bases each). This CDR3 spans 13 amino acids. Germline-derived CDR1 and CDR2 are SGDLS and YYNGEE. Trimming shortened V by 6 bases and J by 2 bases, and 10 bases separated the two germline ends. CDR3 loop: CASTSGATDTQYF. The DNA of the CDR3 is TGTGCCAGCACCTCCGGGGCCACAGATACGCAGTATTTT.

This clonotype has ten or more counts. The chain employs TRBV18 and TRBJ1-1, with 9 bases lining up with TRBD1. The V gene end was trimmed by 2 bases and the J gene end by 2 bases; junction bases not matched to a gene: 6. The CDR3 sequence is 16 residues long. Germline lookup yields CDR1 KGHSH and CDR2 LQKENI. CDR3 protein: CASSPKSGQGNTEAFF. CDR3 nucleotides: TGTGCCAGCTCACCAAAATCGGGACAGGGAAACACTGAAGCTTTCTTT.

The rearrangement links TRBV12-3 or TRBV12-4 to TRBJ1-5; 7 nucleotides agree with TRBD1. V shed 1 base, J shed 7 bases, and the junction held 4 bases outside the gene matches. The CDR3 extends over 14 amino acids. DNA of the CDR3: TGTGCCAGCAGTTTAGAAGGGGGCGGGCAGCCCCAGCATTTT. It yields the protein CASSLEGGGQPQHF.

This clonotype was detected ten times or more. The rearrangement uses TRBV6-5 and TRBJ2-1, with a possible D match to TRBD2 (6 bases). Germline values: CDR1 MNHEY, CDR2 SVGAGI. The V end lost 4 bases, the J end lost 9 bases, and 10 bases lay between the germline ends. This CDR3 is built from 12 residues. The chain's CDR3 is CASSFAGFEQFF. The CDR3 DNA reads TGTGCCAGCAGTTTCGCGGGGTTTGAGCAGTTCTTC.

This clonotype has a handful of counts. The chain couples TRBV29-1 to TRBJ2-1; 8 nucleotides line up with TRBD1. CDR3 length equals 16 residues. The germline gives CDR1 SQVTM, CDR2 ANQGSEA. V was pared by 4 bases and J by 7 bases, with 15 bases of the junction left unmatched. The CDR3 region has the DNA TGCAGCGTTGGCCACCCCAGGGGGCGCTTGGGGAATGAGCAGTTCTTC. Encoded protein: CSVGHPRGRLGNEQFF.

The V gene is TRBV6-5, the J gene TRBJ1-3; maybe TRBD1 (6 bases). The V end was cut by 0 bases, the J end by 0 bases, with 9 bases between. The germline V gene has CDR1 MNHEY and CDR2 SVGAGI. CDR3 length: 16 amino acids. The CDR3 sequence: CASSYSVQGSGNTIYF. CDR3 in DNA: TGTGCCAGCAGTTACTCGGTACAGGGCTCTGGAAACACCATATATTTT.

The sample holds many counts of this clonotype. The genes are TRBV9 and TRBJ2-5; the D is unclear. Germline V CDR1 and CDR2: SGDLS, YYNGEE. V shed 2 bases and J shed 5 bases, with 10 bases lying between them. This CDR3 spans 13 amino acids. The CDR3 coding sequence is TGTGCCAGCAGCGTCCCACCTGTGGAGACCCAGTACTTC. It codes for CASSVPPVETQYF.

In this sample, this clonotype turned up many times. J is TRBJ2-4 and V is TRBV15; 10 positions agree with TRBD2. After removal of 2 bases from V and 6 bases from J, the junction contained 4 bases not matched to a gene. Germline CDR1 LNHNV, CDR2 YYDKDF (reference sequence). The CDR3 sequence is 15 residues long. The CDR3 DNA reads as TGTGCCACCAGCAGACTAGCGGGAGCCTTAAACATTCAGTACTTC. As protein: CATSRLAGALNIQYF.

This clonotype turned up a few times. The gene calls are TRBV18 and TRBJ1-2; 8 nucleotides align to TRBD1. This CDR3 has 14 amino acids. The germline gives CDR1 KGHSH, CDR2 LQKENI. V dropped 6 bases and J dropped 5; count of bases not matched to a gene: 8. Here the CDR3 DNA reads TGTGCCAGCTCTCCAGCCGGGACAGGTTATGGCTACACCTTC. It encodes CASSPAGTGYGYTF.